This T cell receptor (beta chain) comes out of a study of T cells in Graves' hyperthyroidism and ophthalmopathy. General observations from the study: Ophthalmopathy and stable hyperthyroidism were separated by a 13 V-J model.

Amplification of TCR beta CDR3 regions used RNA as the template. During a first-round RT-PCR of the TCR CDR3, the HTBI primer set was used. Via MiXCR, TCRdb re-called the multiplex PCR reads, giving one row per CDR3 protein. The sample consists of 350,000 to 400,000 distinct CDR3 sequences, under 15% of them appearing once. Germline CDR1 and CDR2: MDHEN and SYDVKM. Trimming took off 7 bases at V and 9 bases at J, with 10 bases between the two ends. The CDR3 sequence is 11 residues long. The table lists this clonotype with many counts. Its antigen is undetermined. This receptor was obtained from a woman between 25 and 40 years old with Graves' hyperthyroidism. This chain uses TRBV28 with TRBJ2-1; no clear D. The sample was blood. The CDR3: CASTEWGEQFF. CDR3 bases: TGTGCCAGCACTGAGTGGGGTGAGCAGTTCTTC.